The 30 T cell receptor beta chains below were found in one sample sequenced in a study of T cell responses to AZD1222 COVID-19 vaccine. The method was immunoSEQ multiplex PCR; TCRdb's version includes in-frame clones alone and lacks a portion of them. The data show about 120,000 clones, approximately 90% seen once. This sample comprised peripheral blood, obtained on day 0 of AZD1222 vaccination. These receptors were collected from an adult in good health.

The chain couples TRBV18 to TRBJ1-1; the match to TRBD1 covers 7 bases. CDR3 length: 17 residues. The ends lost 3 bases at V and 8 bases at J; junction bases unmatched: 18. The germline V gene encodes CDR1 KGHSH and CDR2 LQKENI. The CDR3 DNA reads as TGTGCCAGCTCACCCAGGGGGGACATGGGGGTGAGTGGCGAAGCTTTCTTT. Amino acid sequence: CASSPRGDMGVSGEAFF.

This chain connects TRBV3-1 (or the pseudogene TRBV3-2) to TRBJ1-5, with D perhaps TRBD1 (6 bases). The germline gives CDR1 LGHDT, CDR2 YNNKEL (reference sequence). This CDR3 region has 15 residues. Trimming cost V 2 bases and J 7 bases, with 15 bases left between them. As DNA, the CDR3 is TGTGCCAGCAGCCAACAAGGGGGGTCGGGACAGCCCCAGCATTTT. Translation gives CASSQQGGSGQPQHF.

This clone was detected only once. The gene calls are TRBV30 and TRBJ1-1; D is perhaps TRBD1 (5 bases). Germline loops: CDR1 GTSNPN, CDR2 SVGIG (reference sequence). This CDR3 has 14 residues. Between the trimmed V and J ends, which lost 2 bases and 9 bases, there was a span of 19 bases. CDR3 protein: CAWSSTGTYPQAFF. The CDR3 DNA reads as TGTGCCTGGAGTTCGACCGGGACCTACCCGCAAGCTTTCTTT.

This sequence joins TRBV7-3 and TRBJ1-2; D is unresolved. Trimming removed 1 base at V and 8 bases at J, with 11 bases between. Looked up from germline, CDR1 is SGHTA and CDR2 is FQGTGA. The CDR3 is 13 amino acids. The CDR3 nucleotides read TGTGCCAGCAGCTTAAGTGGGGAGAGAGGCTACACCTTC. Its translation: CASSLSGERGYTF.

V is TRBV21-1 and J is TRBJ2-3; the D call in the table, TRBD1, was not verified against the DNA. TRBV21-1 is an annotated pseudogene. The CDR3 is 16 residues long. The CDR3, as DNA: TGTGCCAGCACCCCAGGGGGCAGACCTTATCTAGATACGCAGTATTTT. Translated, it gives CASTPGGRPYLDTQYF.

A single count supports this clone. The rearrangement uses TRBV19 and TRBJ1-5; D remains ambiguous. Between the trimmed V and J ends, which lost 4 bases and 6 bases, there was a span of 7 bases. The CDR3 sequence is 12 residues long. Germline CDR1 and CDR2: LNHDA and SQIVND (reference sequence). The CDR3 sequence: CASSKARQPQHF. The CDR3 DNA reads TGTGCCAGTAGTAAGGCGCGTCAGCCCCAGCATTTT.

The chain has TRBV5-1 and TRBJ1-3; D is uncertain. Germline V CDR1 and CDR2: SGHRS, YFSETQ. Trimming took off 0 bases at V and 4 bases at J, with 8 bases between the two ends. This CDR3 region has 14 residues. The CDR3 sequence is CASSLGTLGNTIYF. In nucleotides, the CDR3 is TGCGCCAGCAGCTTGGGGACGCTCGGAAACACCATATATTTT.

The rearrangement uses TRBV6-5 and TRBJ1-1; a weak D match, TRBD1 (6 bases). The CDR3 runs 14 residues. Trimming took off 5 bases at V and 1 base at J, with 11 bases between the two ends. Germline CDR1 and CDR2: MNHEY and SVGAGI. The CDR3 DNA follows: TGTGCCAGCAGTCTCGGACAGCCGAACACTGAAGCTTTCTTT. As protein: CASSLGQPNTEAFF.

This clone was observed a single time. The chain combines TRBV19 with TRBJ1-5, with 10 bases fitting TRBD1. After removal of 5 bases from V and 5 bases from J, the junction contained 3 bases not matched to a gene. This CDR3 comprises 14 residues. Germline V lookup: CDR1 LNHDA, CDR2 SQIVND (reference sequence). In DNA form, the CDR3 reads TGTGCCAGTAGTCCAGGGACAGGGGATCAGCCCCAGCATTTT. It translates to CASSPGTGDQPQHF. Complete variable domain (other parts from reference TRBV19 and TRBJ1-5): DGGITQSPKYLFRKEGQNVTLSCEQNLNHDAMYWYRQDPGQGLRLIYYSQIVNDFQKGDIAEGYSVSREKKESFPLTVTSAQKNPTAFYLCASSPGTGDQPQHFGDGTRLSIL.

With regard to this clone: Other DNA sequences in the same sample also yield this CDR3. The rearrangement links TRBV7-2 to TRBJ1-1; D gene unclear. The CDR3 covers 13 residues. Per germline, CDR1 SGHTA and CDR2 FQGNSA. Trimming pared 1 base from V and 1 base from J, leaving 4 bases between. CDR3 region: CASSLEQNTEAFF. CDR3 DNA sequence: TGTGCCAGCAGCTTAGAGCAGAACACTGAAGCTTTCTTT.

The chain couples TRBV27 to TRBJ1-2; weak D call: TRBD1 (5 bases). Trimming removed 4 bases at V and 8 bases at J, with 14 bases between. Germline-derived CDR1 and CDR2 are MNHEY and SMNVEV (reference sequence). This CDR3 contains 13 residues. The CDR3 here is CASSYRDARGYTF. The CDR3, as DNA: TGTGCCAGCAGTTACCGGGACGCTCGGGGCTACACCTTC.

The gene calls are TRBV28 and TRBJ1-2; TRBD1 agrees at 10 bases. Germline V gene data show CDR1 as MDHEN and CDR2 as SYDVKM. The CDR3 consists of 15 residues. Unmatched junction bases numbered 5, after V lost 3 bases and J lost 4 bases. CDR3 amino acids: CASSLAGQGVYGYTF. The CDR3 DNA reads TGTGCCAGCAGTTTGGCAGGACAGGGGGTCTATGGCTACACCTTC.

This chain links TRBV3-1 (or the pseudogene TRBV3-2) with TRBJ2-1; D ambiguous. Germline V gene data show CDR1 as LGHDT and CDR2 as YNNKEL (reference sequence). Between the trimmed V and J ends, which lost 4 bases and 3 bases, there was a span of 4 bases. CDR3 length equals 12 residues. The CDR3 nucleotides are TGTGCCAGCAGCCGGTACTACAATGAGCAGTTCTTC. The encoded protein is CASSRYYNEQFF.

The chain recombines TRBV24-1 with TRBJ1-5; perhaps TRBD1 as D (6 bases). The CDR3 covers 14 residues. The germline gives CDR1 KGHDR, CDR2 SFDVKD. Deletions cut 6 bases from V and 6 bases from J, with 14 bases between. This CDR3 reads CATSSRGSGQPQHF. The CDR3 DNA reads as TGTGCCACCAGTTCTAGGGGGTCGGGTCAGCCCCAGCATTTT.

V gene TRBV6-1 combines with J gene TRBJ1-2; TRBD1 might be the D (5 bases). The germline V gene has CDR1 MNHNS and CDR2 SASEGT. Trimming took off 0 bases at V and 8 bases at J, with 13 bases between the two ends. The CDR3 extends over 14 amino acids. CDR3 bases: TGTGCCAGCAGTGAAGCGGCAGGGTTGGAAGGCTACACCTTC. Residues: CASSEAAGLEGYTF.

The V call is TRBV27, the J call TRBJ2-1; 9 bases map to TRBD1. The CDR3 sequence is 21 residues long. Germline CDR1 is MNHEY and CDR2 is SMNVEV (reference sequence). Trimming at V came to 4 bases and at J to 0 bases, leaving 19 bases not matched to a gene. The CDR3: CASSSLDRGYQSSSSYNEQFF. The CDR3 nucleotides are TGTGCCAGCAGTTCTCTTGACAGGGGGTACCAAAGTTCTAGCTCCTACAATGAGCAGTTCTTC.

The chain is built from TRBV3-1 (or the pseudogene TRBV3-2) and TRBJ1-1; a weak D match, TRBD1 (5 bases). V was pared by 4 bases and J by 4 bases, with 10 bases between. The CDR3 is 13 residues long. In germline, CDR1 is LGHDT, CDR2 YNNKEL (reference sequence). CDR3 sequence (DNA): TGTGCCAGCAGCCCCTCAGGGACCACTGAAGCTTTCTTT. This translates into CASSPSGTTEAFF.

This chain connects TRBV3-1 (or the pseudogene TRBV3-2) to TRBJ2-3, with 7 bases aligning to TRBD2. Looked up from germline, CDR1 is LGHDT and CDR2 is YNNKEL (reference sequence). The CDR3 is 16 residues long. The junction had 16 bases not matched to a gene; V was cut back by 4 bases and J by 9 bases. DNA for the CDR3: TGTGCCAGCAGCCGACAAGGGGAGGGAAGCACCGCGACGCAGTATTTT. This codes for CASSRQGEGSTATQYF.

This clone was recorded only once. J is TRBJ1-1 and V is TRBV6-4; D is uncertain. This CDR3 is 14 amino acids long. Trimming took 6 bases from V and 1 from J, leaving 12 bases between them. CDR1 is MRHNA and CDR2 is SNTAGT in the germline V gene. For the CDR3, the DNA is TGTGCCAGCAGCTTGATGGCTGGGAACACTGAAGCTTTCTTT. This translates into CASSLMAGNTEAFF.

The CDR3 spells CASSPNLGDVSLNQPQHF. The CDR3, as DNA: TGCGCCAGCAGCCCCAATTTAGGGGACGTTTCTTTAAATCAGCCCCAGCATTTT. J is TRBJ1-5 and V is TRBV4-1, with D possibly matching TRBD1 (5 bases). The CDR3 has 18 amino acids. V was shortened by 4 bases and J by 4 bases, with 23 bases between the two germline ends. Germline CDR1 MGHRA, CDR2 YSYEKL.

The rearrangement uses TRBV6-1 and TRBJ1-6; D not resolved. The CDR3 has 13 amino acids. Germline V gene sequence: CDR1 MNHNS, CDR2 SASEGT. The ends were cut back, 1 base at V and 9 bases at J, with 7 bases in the middle. This CDR3 is CASSEVGTSPLHF. The CDR3 DNA sequence: TGTGCCAGCAGTGAAGTAGGAACTTCACCCCTCCACTTT.

This chain joins TRBV5-1 and TRBJ2-6; no reliable D call. Germline V gives CDR1 SGHRS, CDR2 YFSETQ. The CDR3 length is 15 residues. V lost 4 bases and J 1 base, leaving 9 bases between the germline ends. In DNA form, the CDR3 reads TGCGCCAGCAGCATACACCTTTCTGGGGCCAACGTCCTGACTTTC. Translated, it gives CASSIHLSGANVLTF.

This chain uses TRBV18 with TRBJ1-1, with 7 bases matching TRBD1. The V and J ends lost 3 bases and 4 bases, in that order; junction bases with no gene match: 8. From germline, CDR1 is KGHSH and CDR2 LQKENI. This CDR3 has 15 residues. The CDR3 loop reads CASSPRQGARTEAFF. CDR3 coding DNA: TGTGCCAGCTCACCTCGACAGGGAGCGCGCACTGAAGCTTTCTTT.

The chain has TRBV5-1 and TRBJ2-2; D is possibly TRBD2 (5 bases). Germline V gene data show CDR1 as SGHRS and CDR2 as YFSETQ. V lost 2 bases and J lost 0, with 8 bases in between. The CDR3 is 15 amino acids. CDR3 sequence: CASSFEGANTGELFF. The CDR3 nucleotides are TGCGCCAGCAGCTTTGAGGGAGCGAACACCGGGGAGCTGTTTTTT.

The gene calls are TRBV3-1 (or the pseudogene TRBV3-2) and TRBJ1-5; D possibly corresponds to TRBD1 (6 bases). The CDR3 is made up of 13 amino acids. V was shortened by 0 bases and J by 7 bases, with 7 bases between the two germline ends. Germline CDR1 reads LGHDT; CDR2 reads YNNKEL (reference sequence). CDR3 nucleotide sequence: TGTGCCAGCAGCCAAGATGGGGGCCAGCCCCAGCATTTT. Its protein product is CASSQDGGQPQHF.

This clone has a single count. The rearrangement uses TRBV9 and TRBJ1-1; D is unresolved. Deletions cut 3 bases from V and 0 bases from J, with 18 bases between. In germline, CDR1 is SGDLS, CDR2 YYNGEE. The CDR3 consists of 17 residues. CDR3 bases: TGTGCCAGCAGCGACCGACCCCCGGGAGGCATGAACACTGAAGCTTTCTTT. Residues: CASSDRPPGGMNTEAFF. Filled out from reference TRBV9 and TRBJ1-1, the complete variable domain reads DSGVTQTPKHLITATGQRVTLRCSPRSGDLSVYWYQQSLDQGLQFLIQYYNGEERAKGNILERFSAQQFPDLHSELNLSSLELGDSALYFCASSDRPPGGMNTEAFFGQGTRLTVV.

The chain joins TRBV19 to TRBJ1-1, with 9 bases identical to TRBD1. With 7 bases clipped from V and 6 bases from J, the junction kept 9 bases outside the gene matches. Germline loops: CDR1 LNHDA, CDR2 SQIVND (reference sequence). The CDR3 has 14 residues. The CDR3 loop is CASTGDRVSSEAFF. The DNA of the CDR3 is TGTGCCAGTACAGGGGACAGGGTGAGTTCTGAAGCTTTCTTT.

This chain joins TRBV7-6 and TRBJ1-5; no clear D. This CDR3 has 15 amino acids. From germline, CDR1 is SGHVS and CDR2 FNYEAQ. Trimming removed 1 base at V and 4 bases at J, with 11 bases between. The CDR3: CASSLVVGSNQPQHF. CDR3 DNA: TGTGCCAGCAGCTTAGTTGTGGGATCTAATCAGCCCCAGCATTTT. The entire variable domain, with the rest obtained from reference TRBV7-6 and TRBJ1-5, is as follows: GAGVSQSPRYKVTKRGQDVALRCDPISGHVSLYWYRQALGQGPEFLTYFNYEAQQDKSGLPNDRFSAERPEGSISTLTIQRTEQRDSAMYRCASSLVVGSNQPQHFGDGTRLSIL.

The gene calls are TRBV9 and TRBJ1-1; D unclear. This CDR3 has 13 residues. The germline gives CDR1 SGDLS, CDR2 YYNGEE. V was trimmed by 2 bases and J by 5 bases, leaving 10 bases between them. CDR3 in amino acids: CASSVGVLTEAFF. The CDR3 nucleotides read TGTGCCAGCAGCGTCGGGGTATTAACTGAAGCTTTCTTT.

The chain combines TRBV19 with TRBJ1-1, with 10 bases that match TRBD1. There are 15 residues in the CDR3. Unmatched junction bases numbered 8, after V lost 5 bases and J lost 5 bases. Per the germline V gene, CDR1 is LNHDA and CDR2 is SQIVND (reference sequence). CDR3 amino acids: CASSLPRDRGTEAFF. In DNA, the CDR3 is TGTGCCAGTAGTCTTCCCCGGGACAGGGGAACTGAAGCTTTCTTT.